Following are 24 T cell receptor beta chains from one sample sequenced in a study of blood T cell repertoires in COVID-19. The method was immunoSEQ multiplex PCR; TCRdb's version includes in-frame clones alone and lacks a portion of them. The sample consists of about 74,000 clones, about four fifths of them appearing once. The sample consisted of peripheral blood. The receptors stem from a man aged 65 to 79 with acute or convalescent COVID-19.

The rearrangement joins TRBV5-1 to TRBJ2-7; D is perhaps TRBD1 (6 bases). The germline gives CDR1 SGHRS, CDR2 YFSETQ. The length of the CDR3 is 13 residues. Trimming cost V 4 bases and J 2 bases, with 10 bases left between them. CDR3 in DNA: TGCGCCAGCAGCGGGGACAACCCCTACGAGCAGTACTTC. Protein product: CASSGDNPYEQYF.

This clone showed up just a few times. This rearrangement joins TRBV28 to TRBJ2-5; TRBD1 agrees at 7 bases. V gave up 2 bases and J gave up 1 base; unmatched junction bases: 10. Germline V lookup: CDR1 MDHEN, CDR2 SYDVKM. The CDR3 is 17 residues long. This CDR3 reads CASSLTMSRGTQETQYF. The CDR3 nucleotides read TGTGCCAGCAGTTTAACGATGAGCAGGGGGACCCAAGAGACCCAGTACTTC.

This clone was counted a single time. This chain uses TRBV6-6 with TRBJ1-4; D call uncertain. This CDR3 is built from 15 residues. V lost 2 bases, J lost 3 bases, and 10 bases lay in between. Germline V lookup: CDR1 MNHNY, CDR2 SVGAGI (reference sequence). The CDR3 DNA sequence: TGTGCCAGCAGTTACGAGGGAAGGGCTAATGAAAAACTGTTTTTT. Encoded protein: CASSYEGRANEKLFF.

This clone occurred once. V and J are TRBV12-3 or TRBV12-4 and TRBJ2-2; D gene unclear. V dropped 6 bases and J dropped 2 bases, with 4 bases sitting between them. The CDR3 runs 12 residues. DNA for the CDR3: TGTGCCAGCAGATATAACACCGGGGAGCTGTTTTTT. Its translation is CASRYNTGELFF.

This chain links TRBV3-1 (or the pseudogene TRBV3-2) with TRBJ2-3; possible D gene TRBD1, 6 bases. The V gene lost 2 bases and the J gene lost 1 base, with 13 bases spanning the gap. This CDR3 has 16 amino acids. Looked up from germline, CDR1 is LGHDT and CDR2 is YNNKEL (reference sequence). CDR3: CASSQLLTGRTDTQYF. The CDR3 DNA is TGTGCCAGCAGCCAACTACTCACAGGGCGCACAGATACGCAGTATTTT.

This clone occurred a few times. The chain recombines TRBV5-1 with TRBJ2-1; D perhaps matches TRBD2 (6 bases). Trimming took off 1 base at V and 9 bases at J, with 23 bases between the two ends. Germline values: CDR1 SGHRS, CDR2 YFSETQ. The length of the CDR3 is 17 residues. CDR3 amino acids: CASSLLAGTLNTAEQFF. CDR3 DNA: TGCGCCAGCAGCTTGCTTGCCGGGACTCTGAATACCGCTGAGCAGTTCTTC.

In DNA, the CDR3 is TGTGCCAGCAGCACCACTAGCGGGAGTGTCGACGAGCAGTACTTC. Its translation is CASSTTSGSVDEQYF. V gene TRBV4-2 combines with J gene TRBJ2-7; 11 bases are shared with TRBD2. Germline CDR1 is LGHNA and CDR2 is YNFKEQ. CDR3 length: 15 amino acids. The V segment lost 5 bases and the J segment 5 bases; nucleotides outside the gene matches: 8.

This clone was detected many times. This chain connects TRBV10-3 to TRBJ2-5; 7 nucleotides match TRBD1. The CDR3 is 15 amino acids. The germline V gene encodes CDR1 ENHRY and CDR2 SYGVKD. Trimming cost V 0 bases and J 5 bases; bases outside gene matches: 6. CDR3 sequence reads: CAISESGTAGETQYF. The CDR3 nucleotides are TGTGCCATCAGTGAGTCTGGGACAGCAGGGGAGACCCAGTACTTC.

V and J are TRBV5-1 and TRBJ1-2, with 7 bases that match TRBD1. The J segment lost 2 bases and the V segment lost 4 bases, leaving 2 bases of the junction unmatched. The CDR3 extends over 13 amino acids. Germline V lookup: CDR1 SGHRS, CDR2 YFSETQ. The CDR3 loop is CASSPGQNYGYTF. The CDR3 coding sequence is TGCGCCAGCAGCCCGGGACAGAACTATGGCTACACCTTC.

This clone occurred once. CDR3 sequence: CATSDLKDNSNYGYTF. The CDR3 DNA is TGTGCCACCAGTGATTTGAAGGACAACAGCAACTATGGCTACACCTTC. V is TRBV24-1 and J is TRBJ1-2, with a tentative D call TRBD1 (5 bases). With 0 bases removed from V and 2 bases from J, the gap between germline ends came to 12 bases. The CDR3 covers 16 residues. Per germline, CDR1 KGHDR and CDR2 SFDVKD.

Here the CDR3 DNA reads TGTGCCAGCAGCCAAGGTGCGGGAGGGCCCCTCGATACGCAGTATTTT. Residues: CASSQGAGGPLDTQYF. The rearrangement links TRBV4-2 to TRBJ2-3, with 9 positions matching TRBD2. Germline V gene sequence: CDR1 LGHNA, CDR2 YNFKEQ. V lost 1 base, J lost 6 bases, and 8 bases stayed unmatched. The CDR3 spans 16 residues.

This chain uses TRBV3-1 (or the pseudogene TRBV3-2) with TRBJ2-3, with a possible D match to TRBD1 (6 bases). This CDR3 is 12 amino acids long. Trimming took 4 bases from V and 9 from J, leaving 11 bases between them. Per the germline V gene, CDR1 is LGHDT and CDR2 is YNNKEL (reference sequence). CDR3 amino acids: CASSPLQGTQYF. The CDR3 nucleotides are TGTGCCAGCAGCCCCCTGCAGGGGACGCAGTATTTT.

This clone was detected only a few times. The chain employs TRBV5-4 and TRBJ2-7, with TRBD2 as a possible D gene (6 bases). The V gene's germline CDR1 is SGHNT and CDR2 YYREEE (reference sequence). This CDR3 has 14 residues. V lost 2 bases and J lost 2, with 11 bases in between. The CDR3 sequence: CASSFGGRPYEQYF. In nucleotides, the CDR3 is TGTGCCAGCAGCTTTGGGGGGAGGCCCTACGAGCAGTACTTC.

The V gene is TRBV29-1, the J gene TRBJ2-2, with D tentatively TRBD2 (6 bases). The V end was cut by 6 bases, the J end by 0 bases, with 11 bases between. Germline CDR1 SQVTM, CDR2 ANQGSEA. The CDR3 has 14 residues. CDR3 region: CSVTGLTNTGELFF. The CDR3 DNA sequence: TGCAGCGTCACGGGACTTACGAACACCGGGGAGCTGTTTTTT.

This clone was seen a single time. This chain connects TRBV5-6 to TRBJ2-1; 14 bases are a match to TRBD2. The length of the CDR3 is 17 residues. The V and J ends lost 2 bases and 6 bases, in that order; junction bases with no gene match: 7. Germline loops: CDR1 SGHDT, CDR2 YYEEEE. CDR3 sequence (DNA): TGTGCCAGCAGCTTCCGGACAGGGACTAGCGGGAGCAATGAGCAGTTCTTC. It translates to CASSFRTGTSGSNEQFF.

V and J are TRBV27 and TRBJ2-2; weak D call: TRBD1 (5 bases). Trimming left V 4 bases short and J 1 base short, with 7 bases between. Germline-derived CDR1 and CDR2 are MNHEY and SMNVEV (reference sequence). CDR3 length: 14 residues. As DNA, the CDR3 is TGTGCCAGCAGTTCTGGACAGAACACCGGGGAGCTGTTTTTT. The encoded protein is CASSSGQNTGELFF.

This rearrangement joins TRBV7-6 to TRBJ1-3; 9 bases match TRBD1. Germline values: CDR1 SGHVS, CDR2 FNYEAQ. CDR3 length equals 17 residues. V lost 3 bases to trimming and J lost 0 bases; unmatched junction nucleotides: 6. The CDR3 spells CASSLGTGLASGNTIYF. Here the CDR3 DNA reads TGTGCCAGCAGCTTGGGGACAGGGCTCGCCTCTGGAAACACCATATATTTT.

The chain uses TRBV5-4 and TRBJ2-5; D is perhaps TRBD2 (6 bases). The germline V and J ends were trimmed by 4 bases and 4 bases, with 20 bases remaining between them. The CDR3 is 16 residues long. Germline V CDR1 and CDR2: SGHNT, YYREEE (reference sequence). In DNA, the CDR3 is TGTGCCAGCAGCGTTGGTGGGAGGAGTACGTTAGAGACCCAGTACTTC. Translation: CASSVGGRSTLETQYF. Full variable domain (missing parts from reference TRBV5-4 and TRBJ2-5): ETGVTQSPTHLIKTRGQQVTLRCSSQSGHNTVSWYQQALGQGPQFIFQYYREEENGRGNFPPRFSGLQFPNYSSELNVNALELDDSALYLCASSVGGRSTLETQYFGPGTRLLVL.

The chain couples TRBV11-2 to TRBJ2-2, with D possibly being TRBD1 (6 bases). The CDR3 consists of 13 residues. In germline, CDR1 is SGHAT, CDR2 FQNNGV. CDR3 nucleotide sequence: TGTGCAACGGGACAAACTAACACCGGGGAGCTGTTTTTT. This encodes CATGQTNTGELFF.

Only one count was recorded for this clone. V and J are TRBV9 and TRBJ2-4, with D possibly being TRBD1 (5 bases). Germline CDR1 and CDR2: SGDLS and YYNGEE. CDR3 size: 15 residues. Trimming cost V 0 bases and J 6 bases, with 13 bases left between them. CDR3: CASSVGLKTVNIQYF. CDR3 nucleotides: TGTGCCAGCAGCGTAGGGCTTAAGACAGTAAACATTCAGTACTTC.

The chain joins TRBV5-4 to TRBJ1-5, with no clear D. With 10 bases removed from V and 0 bases from J, the gap between germline ends came to 14 bases. Germline V gene lookup returns CDR1 SGHNT and CDR2 YYREEE (reference sequence). The CDR3 spans 14 residues. The CDR3 DNA is TGTGCCTTTCACCCGGGGAATAGCAATCAGCCCCAGCATTTT. Amino acids: CAFHPGNSNQPQHF. Together with reference TRBV5-4 and TRBJ1-5, the CDR3 gives the full variable domain: ETGVTQSPTHLIKTRGQQVTLRCSSQSGHNTVSWYQQALGQGPQFIFQYYREEENGRGNFPPRFSGLQFPNYSSELNVNALELDDSALYLCAFHPGNSNQPQHFGDGTRLSIL.

The chain uses TRBV27 and TRBJ2-3; D remains unclear. The germline V gene encodes CDR1 MNHEY and CDR2 SMNVEV (reference sequence). V was pared by 6 bases and J by 5 bases, with 9 bases between. The CDR3 contains 12 residues. The CDR3 DNA follows: TGTGCCAGCAGCCCCTTTCGAGATACGCAGTATTTT. Translation gives CASSPFRDTQYF.

V and J are TRBV28 and TRBJ2-5; perhaps TRBD1 as D (6 bases). CDR1 and CDR2 (germline): MDHEN, SYDVKM. The CDR3 totals 14 residues. The V gene lost 4 bases and the J gene lost 2 bases, with 11 bases spanning the gap. The CDR3 region has the DNA TGTGCCAGCAGTTCAAGGGGGTTACAAGAGACCCAGTACTTC. This sequence encodes CASSSRGLQETQYF. Supplemented by reference TRBV28 and TRBJ2-5, the full variable domain reads DVKVTQSSRYLVKRTGEKVFLECVQDMDHENMFWYRQDPGLGLRLIYFSYDVKMKEKGDIPEGYSVSREKKERFSLILESASTNQTSMYLCASSSRGLQETQYFGPGTRLLVL.

The CDR3 reads CATSRDSGPGNTIYF. The CDR3 nucleotides are TGTGCCACCAGCAGAGACAGCGGGCCTGGAAACACCATATATTTT. The chain combines TRBV15 with TRBJ1-3, with no clear D. The CDR3 length is 15 residues. The V gene lost 0 bases and the J gene lost 2 bases, with 8 bases spanning the gap. CDR1 and CDR2 (germline): LNHNV, YYDKDF (reference sequence). Based on the CDR3 plus reference TRBV15 and TRBJ1-3, the full variable domain is DAMVIQNPRYQVTQFGKPVTLSCSQTLNHNVMYWYQQKSSQAPKLLFHYYDKDFNNEADTPDNFQSRRPNTSFCFLDIRSPGLGDTAMYLCATSRDSGPGNTIYFGEGSWLTVV.